This TCR beta chain was obtained from a study of post-analysis software for immune sequencing data (dated by TCRdb to between 2015 and 2017). Background on the whole study: The recorded disease courses included relapsing-remitting, secondary progressive and progressive-relapsing multiple sclerosis, and some patients had no subtype annotation. The patient repertoires were compared against some twelve previously published healthy control repertoires obtained from donors aged about 6 to 25 years. A subset of samples was prepared in parallel using single-end sample barcoding, then pooled and co-amplified after Illumina adapter ligation. General findings and caveats noted by the study authors: Normalized Chao1 diversity was significantly lower in multiple sclerosis patients than controls, suggesting substantial peripheral T-cell clonal expansion. Patients showed significantly higher frequencies than controls for a handful of TRBV segments, among them TRBV5-6, TRBV5-1 and TRBV20-1. The multiple sclerosis patient group was slightly younger than the control group. Direct clustering with F measure showed strong co-clustering of samples prepared in the same batch, prompting a batch-effect correction.

Trimming takes 5 bases from V and 0 bases from J, and the germline ends sit 14 bases apart. The CDR3 covers 16 residues, taking in both the cysteine and the phenylalanine. Of all the DNA, just the CDR3 is kept, 48 bases in frame from base 1. CDR1 and CDR2 are drawn from the germline V gene (reference sequence): SEHNR, FQNEAQ. TCR beta repertoires were profiled from peripheral blood of roughly twelve young patients with multiple sclerosis to demonstrate the VDJtools post-analysis software. The patients with multiple sclerosis were children and adolescents between about 6 and 17 years of age. Library preparation employed PCR. Instrument on record: Illumina HiSeq 2500. To reduce PCR and sequencing biases, unique molecular identifiers were incorporated into the TCR beta cDNA libraries. Every 1 to 10 million input T cells yielded roughly 500,000 cDNA molecules, meaning each molecule approximated one T cell. Patient libraries were prepared and sequenced with the same protocol used for the earlier healthy control dataset. Within a given batch, samples were prepared together, multiplexed and sequenced on the same HiSeq lane. The source study handled its data this way. Raw barcoded reads were processed with MIGEC, discarding single-read molecular identifier groups before consensus assembly and CDR3 extraction. VDJtools was used for post-analysis of the clonotype tables, with diversity normalized by down-sampling every dataset to the smallest sample size. Repertoire overlap clustering matched CDR3 amino acid but not nucleotide sequences to correct batch-related cross-sample contamination. The public reads were reprocessed in TCRdb via fastp at Q25 and MiXCR, keeping in-frame beta chains. Each entry is one CDR3 protein sequence, shown with its most common DNA and genes. TCRdb assigned the V and J calls; the authors' analysis was not used. This sample lists around 260,000 distinct CDR3 sequences; 36% were detected once. The leading ten clones occupy approximately 4.6% of the sample.

This clonotype was seen at least ten times. Its binding antigen is unknown. Base qualities are missing; no much larger clone stands one base away. This TCR was recovered from a girl between 5 and 17 years old with multiple sclerosis. The chain is assembled from TRBV7-9 and TRBJ2-1; the D gene assignment is ambiguous. The sample taken for sequencing was blood. The CDR3 amino acid sequence is: CASSPWRRSSYNEQFF. The bases read TGTGCCAGCAGCCCGTGGCGGAGAAGCTCCTACAATGAGCAGTTCTTC.